These 10 T cell receptor beta chains came from one sample sequenced in a study of cytomegalovirus exposure and HLA in healthy donors. PCR was performed using 60 Vbeta and 13 Jbeta primers. Method: immunoSEQ multiplex PCR; TCRdb's copy keeps in-frame clones and lacks some. Here the sample spans about 150,000 clones, around 82% being singletons. Sequenced material: PBMCs. These receptors were collected from a woman between 50 and 59 years old in good health and CMV-seropositive.

This sequence joins TRBV5-1 and TRBJ2-1, with 8 bases matching TRBD1. This CDR3 is built from 16 residues. The germline CDR1 and CDR2 sequences are SGHRS and YFSETQ. The ends lost 4 bases at V and 0 bases at J; junction bases unmatched: 6. The DNA of the CDR3 is TGCGCCAGCAGCGAAGGGACAGGCGGCTCCTACAATGAGCAGTTCTTC. It yields the protein CASSEGTGGSYNEQFF.

The chain links TRBV7-2 to TRBJ2-7; tentative D call: TRBD1 (6 bases). The CDR3 covers 14 residues. V was clipped by 2 bases and J by 2 bases, with 10 bases between them. Germline V gene lookup returns CDR1 SGHTA and CDR2 FQGNSA. CDR3 DNA: TGTGCCAGCAGCTTACTGGACAGACCCTACGAGCAGTACTTC. This codes for CASSLLDRPYEQYF. Full variable domain (missing parts from reference TRBV7-2 and TRBJ2-7): GAGVSQSPSNKVTEKGKDVELRCDPISGHTALYWYRQSLGQGLEFLIYFQGNSAPDKSGLPSDRFSAERTGGSVSTLTIQRTQQEDSAVYLCASSLLDRPYEQYFGPGTRLTVT.

The chain has TRBV19 and TRBJ2-3, with D possibly matching TRBD2 (5 bases). Germline V gene sequence: CDR1 LNHDA, CDR2 SQIVND (reference sequence). The CDR3 is made up of 15 amino acids. V dropped 4 bases and J dropped 2 bases, with 13 bases sitting between them. DNA for the CDR3: TGTGCCAGTAGTAGTGGAGAACTAGTCACAGATACGCAGTATTTT. Encoded protein: CASSSGELVTDTQYF.

This clone has only one observation. The rearrangement joins TRBV18 to TRBJ2-4; TRBD1 matches at 7 bases. Germline V gives CDR1 KGHSH, CDR2 LQKENI. This CDR3 has 14 residues. The V gene end was trimmed by 3 bases and the J gene end by 7 bases; junction bases not matched to a gene: 6. CDR3 amino acids: CASSPGTGVNIQYF. In DNA, the CDR3 is TGTGCCAGCTCACCCGGAACAGGGGTGAACATTCAGTACTTC.

The V call is TRBV6-5, the J call TRBJ1-6; TRBD1 agrees at 9 bases. Unmatched junction bases numbered 4, after V lost 6 bases and J lost 7 bases. In germline, CDR1 is MNHEY, CDR2 SVGAGI. This CDR3 spans 14 amino acids. The CDR3 coding sequence is TGTGCCAGCAGGGGGACAGGGAAGAATTCACCCCTCCACTTT. It translates to CASRGTGKNSPLHF.

Only one count was recorded for this clone. The J gene is TRBJ1-1, the V gene TRBV10-3, with 8 nucleotides matching TRBD1. With 4 bases clipped from V and 1 base from J, the junction kept 2 bases outside the gene matches. The CDR3 consists of 14 residues. CDR1 ENHRY and CDR2 SYGVKD come from the germline V gene. The CDR3, as DNA: TGTGCCATCAGTGCAGGGGGCTGGAACACTGAAGCTTTCTTT. It specifies CAISAGGWNTEAFF.

This chain joins TRBV6-5 and TRBJ1-2; unclear D gene. Germline lookup yields CDR1 MNHEY and CDR2 SVGAGI. This CDR3 region has 15 residues. V was clipped by 6 bases and J by 0 bases, with 14 bases between them. The chain's CDR3 is CASSAWLGANYGYTF. The DNA of the CDR3 is TGTGCCAGCAGCGCATGGCTAGGAGCTAACTATGGCTACACCTTC.

This chain joins TRBV7-2 and TRBJ2-7; TRBD1 might be the D (6 bases). The germline V gene has CDR1 SGHTA and CDR2 FQGNSA. The CDR3 contains 14 residues. V was pared by 5 bases and J by 2 bases, with 13 bases between. The CDR3 loop reads CASSDPDRTYEQYF. The CDR3 region has the DNA TGTGCCAGCAGCGACCCGGACAGAACCTACGAGCAGTACTTC.

The V call is TRBV7-2, the J call TRBJ2-3; 8 nucleotides line up with TRBD2. With 6 bases clipped from V and 1 base from J, the junction kept 9 bases outside the gene matches. CDR1 SGHTA and CDR2 FQGNSA come from the germline V gene. There are 16 residues in the CDR3. In DNA, the CDR3 is TGTGCCAGCAGTTCTGCCGGGACTAGGGGCACAGATACGCAGTATTTT. It encodes CASSSAGTRGTDTQYF.

V and J are TRBV27 and TRBJ2-6, with D possibly TRBD1 on 6 matching bases. The CDR3 consists of 17 residues. Germline assignment: CDR1 MNHEY and CDR2 SMNVEV (reference sequence). V shed 6 bases and J shed 1 base, with 16 bases lying between them. CDR3 DNA sequence: TGTGCCAGCAGCCGGGTGGGGGCTAAATCTGGGGCCAACGTCCTGACTTTC. Translation: CASSRVGAKSGANVLTF.